The 29 T cell receptor beta chains below were found in one sample sequenced in a study of CD8 T cells in Susac syndrome. Reverse transcription of about 0.45 to 1 ug RNA was carried out with random hexamers. TCRdb used MiXCR to reprocess the immunoSEQ multiplex PCR reads, holding one entry per CDR3 protein. Of some 150,000 distinct CDR3 sequences listed, just under 97% are singletons. The source material was CD8+ T cells from PBMCs. The origin of the receptors is a human donor with multiple sclerosis.

This chain connects TRBV28 to TRBJ1-5; D gene uncertain. CDR3 size: 12 residues. V lost 6 bases and J 6 bases, leaving 9 bases between the germline ends. CDR1 is MDHEN, CDR2 SYDVKM, per germline. The CDR3 reads CASRPAFQPQHF. The DNA for the CDR3 is TGTGCCAGCAGGCCCGCCTTTCAGCCCCAGCATTTT.

CDR3 residues: CASSLRGPNYGYTF. Here the CDR3 DNA reads TGTGCCAGCAGTCTCCGGGGACCCAACTATGGCTACACCTTC. The chain combines TRBV27 with TRBJ1-2; D might be TRBD1 (5 bases). Germline loops: CDR1 MNHEY, CDR2 SMNVEV (reference sequence). The CDR3 totals 14 residues. The V end was cut by 5 bases, the J end by 2 bases, with 12 bases between.

The CDR3 DNA reads TGTGCCAGCAACTGGTGGGACGGAGGGGGTGGTGAGCAGTTCTTC. Protein: CASNWWDGGGGEQFF. This chain links TRBV6-5 with TRBJ2-1, with D perhaps matching TRBD1 or TRBD2 (6 bases each). Looked up from germline, CDR1 is MNHEY and CDR2 is SVGAGI. V lost 7 bases and J 9 bases, leaving 22 bases between the germline ends. CDR3 length: 15 amino acids.

V and J are TRBV11-2 and TRBJ2-6; D perhaps matches TRBD2 (5 bases). This CDR3 is built from 16 residues. Germline V gives CDR1 SGHAT, CDR2 FQNNGV. Between the trimmed V and J ends, which lost 0 bases and 2 bases, there was a span of 8 bases. In DNA form, the CDR3 reads TGTGCCAGCAGCTTAGATAGGAGGCCTGGGGCCAACGTCCTGACTTTC. Its protein is CASSLDRRPGANVLTF.

V usage is TRBV14 and J usage is TRBJ2-1; D might be TRBD2 (6 bases). Germline-derived CDR1 and CDR2 are SGHDN and FVKESK. V was trimmed by 4 bases and J by 0 bases, leaving 10 bases between them. The CDR3 runs 15 residues. The CDR3 coding sequence is TGTGCCAGCAGCCCACGGGAGCTCTCCTACAATGAGCAGTTCTTC. This gives the protein CASSPRELSYNEQFF.

Only a few counts were recorded for this clonotype. The chain uses TRBV29-1 and TRBJ1-2; 8 nucleotides align to TRBD1. Germline loops: CDR1 SQVTM, CDR2 ANQGSEA. The CDR3 sequence is 11 residues long. CDR3 amino acids: CSVDRGYGYTF. The DNA for the CDR3 is TGCAGTGTCGACAGGGGCTATGGCTACACCTTC.

This chain links TRBV30 with TRBJ1-1, with a weak D call TRBD1 (5 bases). The germline V and J ends were trimmed by 1 base and 5 bases, with 11 bases remaining between them. Germline-derived CDR1 and CDR2 are GTSNPN and SVGIG (reference sequence). The CDR3 consists of 13 residues. The CDR3 loop reads CAWSGGWGTEAFF. CDR3 sequence (DNA): TGTGCCTGGAGTGGAGGATGGGGGACTGAAGCTTTCTTT.

The chain carries TRBV21-1 and TRBJ2-7. TRBV21-1 constitutes a pseudogene. The CDR3 length is 9 residues. CDR3 nucleotides: TGTGCCAGCATTTACGAGCAGTACGTC. Amino acids: CASIYEQYV.

The rearrangement joins TRBV7-9 to TRBJ1-1; possible D gene TRBD1, 5 bases. Per the germline V gene, CDR1 is SEHNR and CDR2 is FQNEAQ (reference sequence). The V end was cut by 5 bases, the J end by 1 base, with 11 bases between. The CDR3 totals 14 residues. The CDR3 is CASSLRQKNTEAFF. The CDR3 DNA is TGTGCCAGCAGCCTTAGACAGAAGAACACTGAAGCTTTCTTT.

The chain has TRBV30 and TRBJ2-7; 10 bases are a match to TRBD2. J gave up 5 bases and V 0 bases, and 7 bases lay outside the gene matches. Germline-derived CDR1 and CDR2 are GTSNPN and SVGIG (reference sequence). The CDR3 covers 15 residues. DNA of the CDR3: TGTGCCTGGAGTGTAGGTCTAGCGGGGGCCCACGAGCAGTACTTC. This translates into CAWSVGLAGAHEQYF. The complete variable domain, with remaining parts taken from reference TRBV30 and TRBJ2-7, reads SQTIHQWPATLVQPVGSPLSLECTVEGTSNPNLYWYRQAAGRGLQLLFYSVGIGQISSEVPQNLSASRPQDRQFILSSKKLLLSDSGFYLCAWSVGLAGAHEQYFGPGTRLTVT.

This chain joins TRBV30 and TRBJ2-1, with a weak D call TRBD1 (6 bases). Between the trimmed V and J ends, which lost 3 bases and 0 bases, there was a span of 9 bases. The CDR3 is made up of 14 amino acids. From germline, CDR1 is GTSNPN and CDR2 SVGIG (reference sequence). This CDR3 reads CAWREDSSYNEQFF. CDR3 in DNA: TGTGCCTGGAGAGAGGACAGCTCCTACAATGAGCAGTTCTTC.

V and J are TRBV14 and TRBJ2-3; D is uncertain. The CDR3 totals 14 residues. Germline V gene lookup returns CDR1 SGHDN and CDR2 FVKESK. Trimming removed 4 bases from V and 1 base from J, with 9 bases in between. Here the CDR3 DNA reads TGTGCCAGCAGCCTCTCTATGGGCACAGATACGCAGTATTTT. Residues: CASSLSMGTDTQYF.

The V gene is TRBV6-1, the J gene TRBJ1-2; no reliable D call. Germline assignment: CDR1 MNHNS and CDR2 SASEGT. With 4 bases removed from V and 2 bases from J, the gap between germline ends came to 11 bases. This CDR3 spans 14 amino acids. This CDR3 is CASSVYPRNYGYTF. DNA of the CDR3: TGTGCCAGCAGTGTATATCCCCGAAACTATGGCTACACCTTC.

The chain is built from TRBV14 and TRBJ2-7; weak D call: TRBD2 (5 bases). V lost 2 bases and J 0 bases, leaving 14 bases between the germline ends. CDR1 and CDR2 (germline): SGHDN, FVKESK. The CDR3 sequence is 16 residues long. The CDR3 nucleotides are TGTGCCAGCAGCCAAAAGGGAGTAAGGAGCTCCTACGAGCAGTACTTC. Encoded protein: CASSQKGVRSSYEQYF.

The rearrangement joins TRBV20-1 to TRBJ2-1; D possibly corresponds to TRBD2 (5 bases). The germline V and J ends were trimmed by 3 bases and 2 bases, with 14 bases remaining between them. Per the germline V gene, CDR1 is DFQATT and CDR2 is SNEGSKA (reference sequence). The length of the CDR3 is 15 residues. The CDR3, as DNA: TGCAGTGCTAGTGGGGAGCCCGTAGCCTACAATGAGCAGTTCTTC. Its translation: CSASGEPVAYNEQFF.

The V and J genes are TRBV2 and TRBJ2-7, with 9 bases that match TRBD1. The germline V gene encodes CDR1 SNHLY and CDR2 FYNNEI. The CDR3 has 13 residues. Losses at the gene ends were 6 bases for V and 5 bases for J; bases not matched to a gene: 5. CDR3 DNA: TGTGCCAGCAGAGCGGGACAGGGAGACGAGCAGTACTTC. This translates into CASRAGQGDEQYF.

This chain links TRBV11-1 with TRBJ2-7; D gene uncertain. The CDR3 has 14 residues. V shed 6 bases and J shed 2 bases, with 14 bases lying between them. CDR1 and CDR2 (germline): SGHAT, FQDESV (reference sequence). The CDR3 DNA follows: TGTGCCAGCAGTTATACCGGGCGACCCTACGAGCAGTACGTC. This translates into CASSYTGRPYEQYV.

This clonotype was picked up one time. This chain joins TRBV29-1 and TRBJ1-1, with D uncertain. CDR3 length: 13 residues. CDR1 SQVTM and CDR2 ANQGSEA come from the germline V gene. Trimming cost V 7 bases and J 5 bases, with 17 bases left between them. Here the CDR3 reads CSAVMGSGTEAFF. CDR3 DNA sequence: TGCAGCGCCGTCATGGGGTCTGGGACTGAAGCTTTCTTT. The entire variable domain, with the rest obtained from reference TRBV29-1 and TRBJ1-1, is as follows: SAVISQKPSRDICQRGTSLTIQCQVDSQVTMMFWYRQQPGQSLTLIATANQGSEATYESGFVIDKFPISRPNLTFSTLTVSNMSPEDSSIYLCSAVMGSGTEAFFGQGTRLTVV.

This chain joins TRBV12-3 or TRBV12-4 and TRBJ2-3; 9 bases map to TRBD1. V shed 10 bases and J 7 bases; nucleotides not matched to a gene: 3. The CDR3 sequence is 11 residues long. The CDR3 reads CAIGTGHTQYF. In nucleotides, the CDR3 is TGTGCCATTGGGACAGGGCATACGCAGTATTTT.

The chain has TRBV7-9 and TRBJ1-1, with D tentatively TRBD1 (6 bases). Germline assignment: CDR1 SEHNR and CDR2 FQNEAQ (reference sequence). The germline V and J ends were trimmed by 5 bases and 7 bases, with 14 bases remaining between them. There are 13 residues in the CDR3. The DNA for the CDR3 is TGTGCCAGCAGCGCGGGACACATCCTTGAAGCTTTCTTT. It translates to CASSAGHILEAFF.

The gene calls are TRBV29-1 and TRBJ2-2; D unclear. The V gene's germline CDR1 is SQVTM and CDR2 ANQGSEA. The CDR3 sequence is 14 residues long. Trimming pared 5 bases from V and 0 bases from J, leaving 10 bases between. The DNA of the CDR3 is TGCAGCGTTTTACCGACCTCGAACACCGGGGAGCTGTTTTTT. As protein: CSVLPTSNTGELFF.

The J gene is TRBJ1-2, the V gene TRBV29-1, with a possible D match to TRBD1 (6 bases). CDR1 is SQVTM, CDR2 ANQGSEA, per germline. This CDR3 spans 11 amino acids. Trimming removed 6 bases from V and 8 bases from J, with 13 bases in between. CDR3 DNA sequence: TGCAGCGTCGTCCACAGGGACGGCTACACCTTC. Its translation is CSVVHRDGYTF.

Details on this clonotype: The germline gene is not matched at one end of the junction; a read error may be the cause. This chain connects TRBV7-7 to TRBJ2-3; the D is unclear. This CDR3 contains 13 residues. Germline assignment: CDR1 SSHAT and CDR2 FNYEAQ (reference sequence). The CDR3 DNA sequence: TGTGCTAGCACCCATACGCCCACAGATACGCAGTATTTT. It codes for CASTHTPTDTQYF.

This clonotype occurred once. This chain uses TRBV12-3 or TRBV12-4 with TRBJ2-5; the D call may be TRBD1 or TRBD2 (6 bases each). The ends were cut back, 5 bases at V and 5 bases at J, with 12 bases in the middle. This CDR3 has 13 amino acids. The CDR3 coding sequence is TGTGCCAGCAGTGGTCGGGGGCTGGAGACCCAGTACTTC. This codes for CASSGRGLETQYF.

The chain joins TRBV27 to TRBJ1-2; tentative D call: TRBD1 (6 bases). This CDR3 spans 14 amino acids. V dropped 3 bases and J dropped 9 bases, with 17 bases sitting between them. CDR1 is MNHEY, CDR2 SMNVEV, per germline (reference sequence). The CDR3 reads CASSFFPGQESYTF. The CDR3 DNA is TGTGCCAGCAGTTTCTTCCCGGGACAAGAAAGCTACACCTTC.

The CDR3, as DNA: TGCGCCAGCAGCCAAGTAGGAAACTACAATGAGCAGTTCTTC. Its protein product is CASSQVGNYNEQFF. V and J are TRBV4-1 and TRBJ2-1; D is uncertain. This CDR3 is 14 amino acids long. V gave up 1 base and J gave up 3 bases, with 7 bases separating them. Germline V gives CDR1 MGHRA, CDR2 YSYEKL.

This clonotype was seen once. The chain employs TRBV20-1 and TRBJ2-7, with TRBD1 matching over 7 bases. Germline V gene data show CDR1 as DFQATT and CDR2 as SNEGSKA (reference sequence). The CDR3 loop spans 14 amino acids. The V gene end was trimmed by 0 bases and the J gene end by 3 bases; junction bases not matched to a gene: 5. The CDR3 spells CSARDRDRDYEQYF. CDR3 nucleotides: TGCAGTGCTAGAGATCGTGACAGGGACTACGAGCAGTACTTC.

The chain uses TRBV19 and TRBJ1-2; TRBD1 matches at 7 bases. Germline lookup yields CDR1 LNHDA and CDR2 SQIVND (reference sequence). The CDR3 totals 13 residues. V was clipped by 3 bases and J by 7 bases; unmatched bases: 5. The CDR3 region is CASSIPRQGGYTF. CDR3 sequence (DNA): TGTGCCAGTAGTATCCCCCGACAGGGTGGCTACACCTTC.

This chain joins TRBV19 and TRBJ2-7; TRBD2 aligns across 8 bases. Germline CDR1 is LNHDA and CDR2 is SQIVND (reference sequence). The CDR3 consists of 14 residues. V trimming: 9 bases; J trimming: 0 bases; junction bases outside the gene matches: 7. The CDR3 nucleotides read TGTGCCAGCTCAGTAGCGGGGACCTCCTACGAGCAGTACTTC. This encodes CASSVAGTSYEQYF.